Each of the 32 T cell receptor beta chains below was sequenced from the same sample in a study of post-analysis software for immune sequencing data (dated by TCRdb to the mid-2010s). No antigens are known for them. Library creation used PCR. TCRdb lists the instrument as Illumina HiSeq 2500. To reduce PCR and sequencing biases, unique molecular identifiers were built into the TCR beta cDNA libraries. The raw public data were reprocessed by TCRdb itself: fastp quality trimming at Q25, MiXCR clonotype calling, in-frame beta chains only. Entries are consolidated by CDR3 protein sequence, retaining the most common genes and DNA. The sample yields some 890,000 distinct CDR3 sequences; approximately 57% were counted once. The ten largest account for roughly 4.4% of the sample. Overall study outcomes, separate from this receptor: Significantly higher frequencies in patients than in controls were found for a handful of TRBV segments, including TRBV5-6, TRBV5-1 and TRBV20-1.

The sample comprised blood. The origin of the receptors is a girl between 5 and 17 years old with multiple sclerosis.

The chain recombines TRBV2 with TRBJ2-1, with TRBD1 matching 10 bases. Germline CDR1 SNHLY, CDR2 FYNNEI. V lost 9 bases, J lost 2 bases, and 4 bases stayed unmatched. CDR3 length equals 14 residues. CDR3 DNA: TGTGCCAGTCAGGACAGGGGGACCTACAATGAGCAGTTCTTC. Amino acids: CASQDRGTYNEQFF.

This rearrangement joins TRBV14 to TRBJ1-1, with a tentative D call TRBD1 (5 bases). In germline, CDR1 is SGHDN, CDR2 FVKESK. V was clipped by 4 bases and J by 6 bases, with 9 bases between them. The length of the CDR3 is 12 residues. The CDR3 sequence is CASSLGRSEAFF. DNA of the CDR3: TGTGCCAGCAGCCTGGGACGGTCTGAAGCTTTCTTT. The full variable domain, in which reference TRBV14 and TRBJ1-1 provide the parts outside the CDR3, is EAGVTQFPSHSVIEKGQTVTLRCDPISGHDNLYWYRRVMGKEIKFLLHFVKESKQDESGMPNNRFLAERTGGTYSTLKVQPAELEDSGVYFCASSLGRSEAFFGQGTRLTVV.

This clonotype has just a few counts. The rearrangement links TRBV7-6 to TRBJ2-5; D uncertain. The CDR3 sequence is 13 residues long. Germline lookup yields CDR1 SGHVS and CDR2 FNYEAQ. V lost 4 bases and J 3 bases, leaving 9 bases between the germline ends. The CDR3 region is CASSSTTEETQYF. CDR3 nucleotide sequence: TGTGCCAGCAGCTCGACCACCGAAGAGACCCAGTACTTC. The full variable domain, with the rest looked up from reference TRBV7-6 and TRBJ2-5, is GAGVSQSPRYKVTKRGQDVALRCDPISGHVSLYWYRQALGQGPEFLTYFNYEAQQDKSGLPNDRFSAERPEGSISTLTIQRTEQRDSAMYRCASSSTTEETQYFGPGTRLLVL.

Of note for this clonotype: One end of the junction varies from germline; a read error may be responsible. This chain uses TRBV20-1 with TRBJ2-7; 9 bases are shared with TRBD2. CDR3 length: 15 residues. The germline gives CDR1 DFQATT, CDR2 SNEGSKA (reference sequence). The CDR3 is CSAGDRAGGPYEQYF. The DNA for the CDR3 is TGCAGTGCTGGAGATCGGGCGGGAGGGCCCTACGAGCAGTACTTC.

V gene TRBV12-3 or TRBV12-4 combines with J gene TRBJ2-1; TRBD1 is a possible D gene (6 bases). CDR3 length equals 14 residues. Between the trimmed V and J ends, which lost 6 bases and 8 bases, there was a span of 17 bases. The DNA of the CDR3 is TGTGCCAGCAGGCTGATTTGGGGGCGGGATGAGCAGTTCTTC. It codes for CASRLIWGRDEQFF.

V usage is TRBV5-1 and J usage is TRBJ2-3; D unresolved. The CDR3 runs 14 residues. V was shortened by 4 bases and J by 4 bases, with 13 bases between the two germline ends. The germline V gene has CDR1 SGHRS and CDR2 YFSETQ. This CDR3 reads CASSPGGVADTQYF. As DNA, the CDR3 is TGCGCCAGCAGCCCGGGTGGTGTGGCAGATACGCAGTATTTT.

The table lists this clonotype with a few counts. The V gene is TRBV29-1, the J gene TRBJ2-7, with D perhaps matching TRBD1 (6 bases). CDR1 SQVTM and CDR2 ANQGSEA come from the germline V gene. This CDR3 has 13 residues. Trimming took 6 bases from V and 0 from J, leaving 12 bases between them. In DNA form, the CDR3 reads TGCAGCGTCACCGGGACACCCTCCTACGAGCAGTACTTC. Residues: CSVTGTPSYEQYF.

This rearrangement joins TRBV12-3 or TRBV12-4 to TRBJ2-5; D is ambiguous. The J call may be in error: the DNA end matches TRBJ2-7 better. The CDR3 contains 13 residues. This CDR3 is CASSFSTRYEQYF. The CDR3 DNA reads TGTGCCAGCAGTTTTTCCACTCGCTACGAGCAGTACTTC.

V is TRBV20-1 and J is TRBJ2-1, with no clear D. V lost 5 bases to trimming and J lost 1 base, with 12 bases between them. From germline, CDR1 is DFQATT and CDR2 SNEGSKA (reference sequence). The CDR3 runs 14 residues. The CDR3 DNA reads TGCAGTGCTTTCGACTCCGAATCCTACAATGAGCAGTTCTTC. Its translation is CSAFDSESYNEQFF.

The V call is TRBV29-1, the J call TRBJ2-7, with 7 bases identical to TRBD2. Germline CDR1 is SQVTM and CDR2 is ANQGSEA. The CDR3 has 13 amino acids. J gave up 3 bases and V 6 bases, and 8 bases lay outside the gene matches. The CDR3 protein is CSVARLADYEQYF. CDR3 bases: TGCAGCGTCGCCAGGCTAGCGGACTACGAGCAGTACTTC.

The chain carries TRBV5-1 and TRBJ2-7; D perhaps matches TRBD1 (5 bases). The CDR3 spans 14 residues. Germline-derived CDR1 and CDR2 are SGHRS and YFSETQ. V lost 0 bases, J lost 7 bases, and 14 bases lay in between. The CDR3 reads CASSLEAGPREQYF. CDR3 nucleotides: TGCGCCAGCAGCTTGGAGGCAGGGCCGCGGGAGCAGTACTTC.

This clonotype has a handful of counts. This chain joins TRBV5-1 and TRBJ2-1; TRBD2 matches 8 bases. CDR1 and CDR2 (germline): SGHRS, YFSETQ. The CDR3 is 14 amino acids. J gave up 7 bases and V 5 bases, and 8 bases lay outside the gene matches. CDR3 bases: TGCGCCAGCAGTATGGGTAGCGGGGTTAATGAGCAGTTCTTC. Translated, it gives CASSMGSGVNEQFF.

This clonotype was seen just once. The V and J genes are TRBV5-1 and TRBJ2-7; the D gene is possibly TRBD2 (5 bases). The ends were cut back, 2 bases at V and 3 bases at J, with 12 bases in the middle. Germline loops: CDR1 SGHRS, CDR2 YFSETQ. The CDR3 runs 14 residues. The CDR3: CASSFDWGVYEQYF. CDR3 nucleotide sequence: TGCGCCAGCAGCTTTGATTGGGGAGTCTACGAGCAGTACTTC.

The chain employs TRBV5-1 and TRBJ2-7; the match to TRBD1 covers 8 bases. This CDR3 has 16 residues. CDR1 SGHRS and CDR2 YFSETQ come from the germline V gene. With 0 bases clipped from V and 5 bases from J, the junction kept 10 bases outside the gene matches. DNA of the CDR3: TGCGCCAGCAGCTTGGCGCCAGGGGGCTTAGAGAACGAGCAGTACTTC. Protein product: CASSLAPGGLENEQYF.

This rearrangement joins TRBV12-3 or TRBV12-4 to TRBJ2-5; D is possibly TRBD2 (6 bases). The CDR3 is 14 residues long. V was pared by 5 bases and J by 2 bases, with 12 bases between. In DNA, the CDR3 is TGTGCCAGCAGTCCGACTAGGCGACAAGAGACCCAGTACTTC. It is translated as CASSPTRRQETQYF.

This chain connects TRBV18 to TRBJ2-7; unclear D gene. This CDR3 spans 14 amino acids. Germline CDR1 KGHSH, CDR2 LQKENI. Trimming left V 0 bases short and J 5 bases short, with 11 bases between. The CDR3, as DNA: TGTGCCAGCTCACCACCAAACGTAGGGCACGAGCAGTACTTC. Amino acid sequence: CASSPPNVGHEQYF.

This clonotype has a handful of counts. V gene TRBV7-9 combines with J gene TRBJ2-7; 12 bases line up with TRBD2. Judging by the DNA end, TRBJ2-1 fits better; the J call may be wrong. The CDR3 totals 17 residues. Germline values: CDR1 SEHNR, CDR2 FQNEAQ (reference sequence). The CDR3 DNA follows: TGTGCCAGCAGCCCTGGGGGGAGACTAGCGGGAGAAAATGAGCAGTTCTTC. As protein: CASSPGGRLAGENEQFF.

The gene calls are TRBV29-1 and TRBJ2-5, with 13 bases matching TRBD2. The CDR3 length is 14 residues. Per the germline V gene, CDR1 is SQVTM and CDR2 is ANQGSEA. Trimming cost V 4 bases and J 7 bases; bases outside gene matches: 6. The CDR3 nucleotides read TGCAGCGTTGCGACTAGCGGGGGGCGGGGGACCCAGTACTTC. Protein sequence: CSVATSGGRGTQYF.

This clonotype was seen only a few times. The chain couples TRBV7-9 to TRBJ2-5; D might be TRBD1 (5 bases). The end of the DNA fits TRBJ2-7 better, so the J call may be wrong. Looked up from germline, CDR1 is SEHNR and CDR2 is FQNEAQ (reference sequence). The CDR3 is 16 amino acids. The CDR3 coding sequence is TGTGCCAGCAGCCCCGGCCAGGGTATATTCGACTACGAGCAGTACTTC. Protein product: CASSPGQGIFDYEQYF.

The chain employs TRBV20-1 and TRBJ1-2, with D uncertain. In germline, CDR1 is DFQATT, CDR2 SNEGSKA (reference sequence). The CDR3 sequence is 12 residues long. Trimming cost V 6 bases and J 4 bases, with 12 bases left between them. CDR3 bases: TGCAGTGCCGACTCTCAGATCTATGGCTACACCTTC. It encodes CSADSQIYGYTF.

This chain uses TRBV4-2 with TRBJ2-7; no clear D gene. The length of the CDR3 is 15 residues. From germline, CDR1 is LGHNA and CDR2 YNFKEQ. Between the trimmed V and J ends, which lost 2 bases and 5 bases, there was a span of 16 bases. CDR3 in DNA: TGTGCCAGCAGCCAATCTACCCAACGGTCGGACGAGCAGTACTTC. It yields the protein CASSQSTQRSDEQYF.

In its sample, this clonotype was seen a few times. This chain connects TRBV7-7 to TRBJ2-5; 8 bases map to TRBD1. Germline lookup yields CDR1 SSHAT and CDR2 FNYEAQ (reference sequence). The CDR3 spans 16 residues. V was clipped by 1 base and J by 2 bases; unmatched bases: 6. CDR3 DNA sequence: TGTGCCAGCAGCTTAGGGGGGAGGACAGGGCAAGAGACCCAGTACTTC. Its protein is CASSLGGRTGQETQYF.

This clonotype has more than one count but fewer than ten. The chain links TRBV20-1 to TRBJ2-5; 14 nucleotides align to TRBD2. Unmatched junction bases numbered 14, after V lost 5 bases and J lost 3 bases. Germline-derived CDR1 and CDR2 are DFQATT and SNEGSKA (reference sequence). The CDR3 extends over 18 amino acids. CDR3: CSAGVTRLAGGPEETQYF. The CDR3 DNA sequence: TGCAGTGCTGGAGTCACGAGACTAGCGGGAGGGCCCGAAGAGACCCAGTACTTC.

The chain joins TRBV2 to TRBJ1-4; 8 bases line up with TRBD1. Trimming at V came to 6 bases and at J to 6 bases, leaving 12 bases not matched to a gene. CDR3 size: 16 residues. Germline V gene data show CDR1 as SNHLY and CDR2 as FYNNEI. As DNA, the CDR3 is TGTGCCAGCAGAGCCTCTCTTGACAGGGGACATGAAAAACTGTTTTTT. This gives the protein CASRASLDRGHEKLFF.

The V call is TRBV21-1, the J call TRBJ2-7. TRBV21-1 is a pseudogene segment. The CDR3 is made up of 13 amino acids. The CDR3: CASSKVTSYEQYF. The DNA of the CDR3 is TGTGCCAGCAGCAAAGTAACTTCCTACGAGCAGTACTTC.

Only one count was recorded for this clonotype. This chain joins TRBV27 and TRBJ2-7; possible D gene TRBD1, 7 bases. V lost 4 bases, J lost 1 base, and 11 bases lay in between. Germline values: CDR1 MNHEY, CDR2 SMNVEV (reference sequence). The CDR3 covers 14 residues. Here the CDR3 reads CASSWQGGSYEQYF. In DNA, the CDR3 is TGTGCCAGCAGTTGGCAGGGGGGATCCTACGAGCAGTACTTC.

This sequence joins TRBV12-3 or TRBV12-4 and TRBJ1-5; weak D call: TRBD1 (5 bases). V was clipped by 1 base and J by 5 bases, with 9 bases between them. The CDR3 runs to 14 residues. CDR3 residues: CASSLGQTYQPQHF. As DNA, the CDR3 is TGTGCCAGCAGTTTAGGACAGACTTATCAGCCCCAGCATTTT.

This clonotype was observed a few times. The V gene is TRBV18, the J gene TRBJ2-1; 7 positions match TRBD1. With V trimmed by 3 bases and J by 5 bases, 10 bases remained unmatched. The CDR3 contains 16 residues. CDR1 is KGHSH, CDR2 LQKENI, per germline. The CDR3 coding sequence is TGTGCCAGCTCACCCAGCCCAATGACAGGGCACAATGAGCAGTTCTTC. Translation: CASSPSPMTGHNEQFF.

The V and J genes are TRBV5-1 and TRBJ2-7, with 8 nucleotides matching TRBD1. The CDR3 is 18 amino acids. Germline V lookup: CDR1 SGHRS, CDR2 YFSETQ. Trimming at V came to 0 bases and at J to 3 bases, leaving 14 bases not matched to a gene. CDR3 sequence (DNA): TGCGCCAGCAGCTTGGCCGGGGCAACCGGACAGGGACGCTACGAGCAGTACTTC. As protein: CASSLAGATGQGRYEQYF.

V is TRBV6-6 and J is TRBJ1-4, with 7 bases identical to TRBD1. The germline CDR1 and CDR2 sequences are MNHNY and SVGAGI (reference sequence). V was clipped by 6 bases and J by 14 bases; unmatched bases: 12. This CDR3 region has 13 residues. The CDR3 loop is CASSANTGATLFF. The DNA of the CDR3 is TGTGCCAGCAGCGCAAACACAGGGGCCACTCTGTTTTTT.

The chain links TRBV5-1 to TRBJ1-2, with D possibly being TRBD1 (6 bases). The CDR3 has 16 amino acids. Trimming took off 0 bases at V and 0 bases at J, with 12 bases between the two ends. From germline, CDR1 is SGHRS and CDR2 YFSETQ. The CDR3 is CASSLAPGASNYGYTF. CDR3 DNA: TGCGCCAGCAGCTTGGCCCCAGGGGCGTCTAACTATGGCTACACCTTC.

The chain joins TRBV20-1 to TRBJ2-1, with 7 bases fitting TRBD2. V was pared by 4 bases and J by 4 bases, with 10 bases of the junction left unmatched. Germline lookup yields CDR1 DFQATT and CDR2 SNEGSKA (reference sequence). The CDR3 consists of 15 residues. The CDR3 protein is CSATSPGGLYNEQFF. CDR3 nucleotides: TGCAGTGCTACCTCTCCGGGGGGTTTATACAATGAGCAGTTCTTC.